The 20 T cell receptor beta chains listed next were all sequenced from one sample in a study of T-cell reconstitution after alpha-beta-depleted transplantation in children (dated by TCRdb to 2016 to 2017). This sample's treatment or condition label indicates: allogeneic hematopoietic cell transplantation with graft depleted of TCRalphabeta T cells and CD19 B cells. To prepare the library, PCR was applied. TCRdb shows the sequencer as Illumina HiSeq 2500. To normalize quantification of the TCRbeta repertoire, the TCR libraries were built with molecular barcoding that relied on unique molecular identifiers. TCRdb reprocessed the public reads (quality trimming at Q25 with fastp, clone calling with MiXCR) and kept in-frame beta chains. Entries that share a CDR3 protein sequence are merged under the most common genes and DNA. The sample table holds 120,000 or so distinct CDR3 sequences, of which 23% were seen once. The top ten clones comprise roughly 10% of the sample.

The sequences come from PBMCs, mostly from graft donor cells, collected 180 days after TCRalphabeta/CD19-depleted stem cell transplant. The origin of the receptors is a male patient between 2 and 10 years old who had a stem cell transplant for chronic granulomatous disease, so the T cells may come from the graft donor.

This clonotype was counted ten times or more. The rearrangement links TRBV20-1 to TRBJ1-2; TRBD1 matches at 9 bases. J lost 1 base, V lost 6 bases, and 6 bases had no gene match. Germline V gene lookup returns CDR1 DFQATT and CDR2 SNEGSKA (reference sequence). There are 14 residues in the CDR3. For the CDR3, the DNA is TGCAGTGCCGACCGGACAGGGGTTAACTATGGCTACACCTTC. Translation: CSADRTGVNYGYTF.

This clonotype was recorded many times. The V call is TRBV5-5, the J call TRBJ1-1, with D possibly being TRBD1 (6 bases). Germline V gene data show CDR1 as SGHKS and CDR2 as YYEKEE (reference sequence). This CDR3 has 16 residues. V was pared by 4 bases and J by 3 bases, with 19 bases between. The CDR3 sequence: CASSAMGGGLHTEAFF. The CDR3 nucleotides are TGTGCCAGCAGCGCCATGGGGGGGGGGCTGCACACTGAAGCTTTCTTT.

J is TRBJ2-7 and V is TRBV10-3; D ambiguous. The V and J ends lost 5 bases and 9 bases respectively, with 20 bases between them. The CDR3 covers 14 residues. The V gene's germline CDR1 is ENHRY and CDR2 SYGVKD. The CDR3 is CAISTPSAPEGQYF. For the CDR3, the DNA is TGTGCCATCAGTACACCCTCGGCCCCCGAAGGGCAGTACTTC.

The J gene is TRBJ1-1, the V gene TRBV7-2, with D tentatively TRBD1 (6 bases). The germline V gene has CDR1 SGHTA and CDR2 FQGNSA. Trimming removed 4 bases at V and 4 bases at J, with 10 bases between. This CDR3 comprises 13 residues. CDR3: CASSSGHGTEAFF. CDR3 in DNA: TGTGCCAGCAGCTCGGGACACGGCACTGAAGCTTTCTTT.

This clonotype was picked up a small number of times. The chain joins TRBV7-2 to TRBJ1-4; D unclear. Germline assignment: CDR1 SGHTA and CDR2 FQGNSA. This CDR3 spans 15 amino acids. The V gene lost 2 bases and the J gene lost 0 bases, with 7 bases spanning the gap. The CDR3 DNA reads as TGTGCCAGCAGCTTATTGAGAGCAACTAATGAAAAACTGTTTTTT. It translates to CASSLLRATNEKLFF.

In its sample, this clonotype was seen a few times. The J gene is TRBJ2-2, the V gene TRBV6-2 or TRBV6-3; D might be TRBD2 (5 bases). The germline V gene has CDR1 MNHEY and CDR2 SVGEGT. The CDR3 sequence is 15 residues long. The V end lost 6 bases, the J end lost 2 bases, and 13 bases lay between the germline ends. In DNA form, the CDR3 reads TGTGCCAGCAGGATAACCGGGAAAAACACCGGGGAGCTGTTTTTT. Its translation: CASRITGKNTGELFF.

This clonotype was found many times. The CDR3 nucleotides are TGTGCCAGCAGCTTAGCTGGGACAGGTTCCTACGAGCAGTACTTC. Protein product: CASSLAGTGSYEQYF. V usage is TRBV7-9 and J usage is TRBJ2-7; TRBD1 aligns across 8 bases. V gave up 0 bases and J gave up 1 base; unmatched junction bases: 2. This CDR3 is built from 15 residues. CDR1 SEHNR and CDR2 FQNEAQ come from the germline V gene (reference sequence).

At least ten counts were recorded for this clonotype. The chain couples TRBV5-1 to TRBJ2-1, with 12 bases aligning to TRBD2. CDR3 size: 18 residues. V trimming: 2 bases; J trimming: 0 bases; junction bases outside the gene matches: 6. Germline values: CDR1 SGHRS, CDR2 YFSETQ. CDR3 in DNA: TGCGCCAGCAGCTTTGGGACTAGCGGGTCCAGCTCCTACAATGAGCAGTTCTTC. Its protein is CASSFGTSGSSSYNEQFF.

The J gene is TRBJ2-5, the V gene TRBV20-1; 13 nucleotides match TRBD2. The CDR3 spans 14 residues. V lost 5 bases and J lost 4; bases outside the gene matches: 4. Germline assignment: CDR1 DFQATT and CDR2 SNEGSKA (reference sequence). CDR3 protein: CSAGLAGARETQYF. The CDR3 bases are TGCAGTGCTGGACTAGCGGGAGCGAGAGAGACCCAGTACTTC.

The rearrangement uses TRBV24-1 and TRBJ2-2; TRBD2 aligns across 11 bases. The length of the CDR3 is 17 residues. Germline CDR1 KGHDR, CDR2 SFDVKD. V lost 4 bases and J lost 3; bases outside the gene matches: 6. The CDR3 DNA sequence: TGTGCCACCAGTGACACCGTAGCGGGAGGGGACACCGGGGAGCTGTTTTTT. This encodes CATSDTVAGGDTGELFF.

This clonotype showed up just a few times. V and J are TRBV27 and TRBJ1-5; 7 positions agree with TRBD1. Per the germline V gene, CDR1 is MNHEY and CDR2 is SMNVEV (reference sequence). The J segment lost 11 bases and the V segment lost 7 bases, leaving 17 bases of the junction unmatched. CDR3 length: 15 residues. The CDR3 loop is CASKGQNRRGLTQHF. In DNA form, the CDR3 reads TGTGCCAGCAAGGGACAGAATAGGCGTGGATTGACCCAGCATTTT.

At least ten counts were recorded for this clonotype. The chain joins TRBV20-1 to TRBJ2-1, with a possible D match to TRBD2 (5 bases). The V gene's germline CDR1 is DFQATT and CDR2 SNEGSKA (reference sequence). Trimming left V 3 bases short and J 4 bases short, with 10 bases between. The CDR3 totals 13 residues. The CDR3 nucleotides are TGCAGTGCTAGGCGGGCCGGGTACAATGAGCAGTTCTTC. This codes for CSARRAGYNEQFF.

The table lists this clonotype with many counts. V gene TRBV12-3 or TRBV12-4 combines with J gene TRBJ2-7; D is possibly TRBD1 or TRBD2 (6 bases each). Trimming removed 0 bases at V and 5 bases at J, with 14 bases between. CDR3 length: 15 residues. The CDR3 sequence is CASSLAAGHRNEQYF. The DNA of the CDR3 is TGTGCCAGCAGTTTAGCGGCGGGACACCGTAACGAGCAGTACTTC.

This clonotype showed up many times. This chain links TRBV7-6 with TRBJ1-5; D is undetermined. Trimming left V 2 bases short and J 4 bases short, with 3 bases between. Per germline, CDR1 SGHVS and CDR2 FNYEAQ. The length of the CDR3 is 12 residues. The CDR3 region is CASSLLNQPQHF. For the CDR3, the DNA is TGTGCCAGCAGCTTATTAAATCAGCCCCAGCATTTT.

This clonotype was counted only a few times. The rearrangement uses TRBV14 and TRBJ2-4; D assignment may be TRBD1 or TRBD2 (6 bases each). The V end was cut by 4 bases, the J end by 4 bases, with 11 bases between. The CDR3 is made up of 14 amino acids. Germline loops: CDR1 SGHDN, CDR2 FVKESK. The CDR3: CASSLRGAKNIQYF. CDR3 nucleotide sequence: TGTGCCAGCAGCCTTAGGGGGGCGAAAAACATTCAGTACTTC. Together with reference TRBV14 and TRBJ2-4, the CDR3 gives the full variable domain: EAGVTQFPSHSVIEKGQTVTLRCDPISGHDNLYWYRRVMGKEIKFLLHFVKESKQDESGMPNNRFLAERTGGTYSTLKVQPAELEDSGVYFCASSLRGAKNIQYFGAGTRLSVL.

This clonotype was observed a few times. The gene calls are TRBV5-3 and TRBJ1-1, with D perhaps matching TRBD1 (5 bases). TRBV5-3 is assigned to the ORF class and has an uncertain function. V lost 1 base, J lost 4 bases, and 17 bases lay in between. This CDR3 is 16 amino acids long. The CDR3 protein is CARSLRGGSTSTEAFF. The CDR3 DNA follows: TGTGCCAGAAGCTTGAGGGGTGGGTCCACGAGCACTGAAGCTTTCTTT.

The chain uses TRBV20-1 and TRBJ2-5, with D possibly matching TRBD1 (5 bases). Germline V gene sequence: CDR1 DFQATT, CDR2 SNEGSKA (reference sequence). Trimming took 0 bases from V and 6 from J, leaving 8 bases between them. The CDR3 extends over 12 amino acids. For the CDR3, the DNA is TGCAGTGCTAGAGAAACAGGACAGACCCAGTACTTC. Translation gives CSARETGQTQYF.

Regarding this clonotype: A much more abundant neighbour one base away suggests this may be a read error. This CDR3 is missing its conserved last phenylalanine or tryptophan, likely due to a read error. The chain joins TRBV29-1 to TRBJ2-7, with D perhaps matching TRBD1 (6 bases). In germline, CDR1 is SQVTM, CDR2 ANQGSEA. This CDR3 spans 14 amino acids. The V gene lost 7 bases and the J gene lost 0 bases, with 16 bases spanning the gap. The chain's CDR3 is CSATWGPSSYEQYY. DNA for the CDR3: TGCAGCGCCACGTGGGGGCCGAGCTCCTACGAGCAGTACTAC.

There are a few counts of this clonotype. This chain uses TRBV29-1 with TRBJ2-7; TRBD2 is a possible D gene (6 bases). The CDR3 is 12 residues long. Looked up from germline, CDR1 is SQVTM and CDR2 is ANQGSEA. Trimming stripped 5 bases from V and 5 bases from J, with 13 bases between. CDR3 DNA: TGCAGCGTTAGGGCGGGGTCACACGAGCAGTACTTC. It is translated as CSVRAGSHEQYF.

This clonotype was detected only a few times. The chain uses TRBV7-3 and TRBJ2-2; TRBD1 aligns across 9 bases. J gave up 6 bases and V 1 base, and 9 bases lay outside the gene matches. The CDR3 is 17 residues long. Germline V gene data show CDR1 as SGHTA and CDR2 as FQGTGA. The CDR3 region is CASSLKTGTGKAGELFF. The CDR3 DNA follows: TGTGCCAGCAGCTTAAAAACCGGGACAGGGAAGGCCGGGGAGCTGTTTTTT.